The 10 T cell receptor beta chains below come from one sample, sequenced in a study of Ad26.COV2.S vaccination and SARS-CoV-2 variants. The method was immunoSEQ multiplex PCR; TCRdb's version includes in-frame clones alone and lacks a portion of them. Here the sample spans about 680,000 clones, approximately 88% being singletons. As to treatment: over 15 received Ad26.COV2.S at low or high dose, single or two shots; 5 received placebo; per-sample allocation not given. All samples were drawn on day 63, counting from the first vaccine or placebo injection. Sequencing was performed on peripheral blood, taken in a trial of Ad26.COV2.S vaccine versus placebo. All receptors come from a person between 18 and 65 years old who received the Ad26.COV2.S COVID-19 vaccine or a placebo.

This clone was observed once. J is TRBJ2-7 and V is TRBV2; no reliable D call. Germline CDR1 SNHLY, CDR2 FYNNEI. The CDR3 spans 14 residues. V dropped 7 bases and J dropped 2 bases, with 15 bases sitting between them. The DNA of the CDR3 is TGTGCCAGCAAGGGCGGCGGCTCTCCCTACGAGCAGTACTTC. It encodes CASKGGGSPYEQYF. Looking up the rest from reference TRBV2 and TRBJ2-7 gives the full variable domain: EPEVTQTPSHQVTQMGQEVILRCVPISNHLYFYWYRQILGQKVEFLVSFYNNEISEKSEIFDDQFSVERPDGSNFTLKIRSTKLEDSAMYFCASKGGGSPYEQYFGPGTRLTVT.

This sequence joins TRBV24-1 and TRBJ2-3; D could derive from TRBD1 or TRBD2 (5 bases each). V was trimmed by 3 bases and J by 0 bases, leaving 12 bases between them. Per germline, CDR1 KGHDR and CDR2 SFDVKD. The CDR3 runs to 16 residues. The CDR3 sequence: CATSDARGQSTDTQYF. The DNA for the CDR3 is TGTGCCACCAGTGATGCCCGGGGCCAAAGCACAGATACGCAGTATTTT.

This rearrangement joins TRBV27 to TRBJ2-1; possible D gene TRBD2, 6 bases. The CDR3 length is 14 residues. The germline gives CDR1 MNHEY, CDR2 SMNVEV (reference sequence). The V gene lost 5 bases and the J gene lost 4 bases, with 12 bases spanning the gap. CDR3 DNA: TGTGCCAGCAGTGAACAGGAGGGGTACAATGAGCAGTTCTTC. Translating gives CASSEQEGYNEQFF.

The rearrangement uses TRBV24-1 and TRBJ2-1; D gene uncertain. Trimming pared 9 bases from V and 2 bases from J, leaving 4 bases between. The V gene's germline CDR1 is KGHDR and CDR2 SFDVKD. The CDR3 sequence is 11 residues long. The CDR3 spells CATGAYNEQFF. DNA of the CDR3: TGTGCCACCGGAGCCTACAATGAGCAGTTCTTC.

CDR3 sequence (DNA): TGTGCCATCACCAGGGACAGTTCTAACTATGGCTACACCTTC. This encodes CAITRDSSNYGYTF. This chain uses TRBV10-3 with TRBJ1-2; 7 nucleotides match TRBD1. Germline-derived CDR1 and CDR2 are ENHRY and SYGVKD. The CDR3 has 14 amino acids. V shed 7 bases and J 0 bases; nucleotides not matched to a gene: 5.

Here the CDR3 reads CASRLAGENIQYF. CDR3 bases: TGTGCCAGCAGGCTAGCGGGAGAGAACATTCAGTACTTC. V gene TRBV3-1 (or the pseudogene TRBV3-2) combines with J gene TRBJ2-4; 10 bases match TRBD2. The CDR3 spans 13 residues. Germline CDR1 and CDR2: LGHDT and YNNKEL (reference sequence). The J segment lost 7 bases and the V segment lost 6 bases, leaving 3 bases of the junction unmatched.

This clone was counted once. The chain recombines TRBV6-6 with TRBJ1-1; D is undetermined. CDR1 is MNHNY and CDR2 is SVGAGI in the germline V gene (reference sequence). CDR3 length: 15 amino acids. V was clipped by 10 bases and J by 0 bases, with 18 bases between them. The CDR3 spells CAIALRQAMNTEAFF. The CDR3 DNA sequence: TGTGCCATCGCGTTGAGGCAGGCCATGAACACTGAAGCTTTCTTT.

This sequence joins TRBV7-2 and TRBJ1-6; D is ambiguous. The V end lost 0 bases, the J end lost 10 bases, and 7 bases lay between the germline ends. In germline, CDR1 is SGHTA, CDR2 FQGNSA. CDR3 length: 13 residues. CDR3 loop: CASSLAGDSPLHF. CDR3 bases: TGTGCCAGCAGCTTAGCAGGAGACTCACCCCTCCACTTT.

This clone was detected a few times. This rearrangement joins TRBV5-4 to TRBJ2-7, with unresolved D. V was pared by 0 bases and J by 4 bases, with 14 bases between. Germline lookup yields CDR1 SGHNT and CDR2 YYREEE (reference sequence). CDR3 length: 15 amino acids. Here the CDR3 DNA reads TGTGCCAGCAGCTTGGCCGGGCGTGATGGTTACGAGCAGTACTTC. This encodes CASSLAGRDGYEQYF.

J is TRBJ1-1 and V is TRBV6-2 or TRBV6-3, with D unclear. Deletions cut 6 bases from V and 5 bases from J, with 13 bases between. Germline loops: CDR1 MNHEY, CDR2 SVGEGT. This CDR3 comprises 13 residues. CDR3 protein: CASSTPGRTEAFF. The CDR3 bases are TGTGCCAGCAGCACCCCAGGTCGAACTGAAGCTTTCTTT.